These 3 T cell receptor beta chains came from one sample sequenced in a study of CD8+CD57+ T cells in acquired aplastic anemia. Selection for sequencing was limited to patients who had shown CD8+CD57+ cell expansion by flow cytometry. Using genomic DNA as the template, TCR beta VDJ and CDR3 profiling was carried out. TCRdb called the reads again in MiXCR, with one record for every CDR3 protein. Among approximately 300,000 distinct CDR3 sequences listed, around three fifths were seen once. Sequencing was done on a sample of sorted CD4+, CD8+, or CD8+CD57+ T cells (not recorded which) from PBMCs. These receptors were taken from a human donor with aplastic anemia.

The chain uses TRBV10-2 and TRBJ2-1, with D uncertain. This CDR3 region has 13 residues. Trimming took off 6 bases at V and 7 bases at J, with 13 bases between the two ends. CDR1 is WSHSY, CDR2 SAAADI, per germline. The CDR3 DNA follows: TGCGCCAGCAGCGCCGACTCCATAAATGAGCAGTTCTTC. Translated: CASSADSINEQFF.

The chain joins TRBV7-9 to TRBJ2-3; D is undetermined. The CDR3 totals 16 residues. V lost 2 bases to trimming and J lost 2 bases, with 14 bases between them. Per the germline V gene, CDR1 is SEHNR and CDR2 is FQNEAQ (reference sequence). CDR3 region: CASSLIWQTSTDTQYF. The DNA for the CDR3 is TGTGCCAGCAGCTTAATCTGGCAGACCTCCACAGATACGCAGTATTTT.

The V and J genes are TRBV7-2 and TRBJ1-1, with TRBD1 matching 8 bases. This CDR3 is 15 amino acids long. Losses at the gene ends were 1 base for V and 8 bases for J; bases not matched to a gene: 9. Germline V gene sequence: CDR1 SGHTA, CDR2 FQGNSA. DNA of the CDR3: TGTGCCAGCAGCTTAGATGCGTCAGGGGGCTCCGAAGCTTTCTTT. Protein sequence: CASSLDASGGSEAFF.